This TCR beta chain was sequenced for a study of cytomegalovirus exposure and HLA in healthy donors. The germline gives CDR1 SEHNR, CDR2 FQNEAQ (reference sequence). The CDR3 extends over 13 amino acids. The junction had 3 bases not matched to a gene; V was cut back by 5 bases and J by 6 bases. It was with 60 Vbeta and 13 Jbeta primers that the PCR ran. The repertoire was sequenced with immunoSEQ multiplex PCR; TCRdb's copy has only in-frame clones and lacks some. The table has about 200,000 clones, 70% to 85% seen once. V gene TRBV7-9 combines with J gene TRBJ2-7; 11 bases are a match to TRBD1. This TCR came from a girl aged 2-10 years in good health and CMV-seronegative. The sample consisted of PBMCs. Written as DNA, the CDR3 is TGTGCCAGCAGCGGGACAGGGGGTTTCGAGCAGTACTTC. It codes for CASSGTGGFEQYF.